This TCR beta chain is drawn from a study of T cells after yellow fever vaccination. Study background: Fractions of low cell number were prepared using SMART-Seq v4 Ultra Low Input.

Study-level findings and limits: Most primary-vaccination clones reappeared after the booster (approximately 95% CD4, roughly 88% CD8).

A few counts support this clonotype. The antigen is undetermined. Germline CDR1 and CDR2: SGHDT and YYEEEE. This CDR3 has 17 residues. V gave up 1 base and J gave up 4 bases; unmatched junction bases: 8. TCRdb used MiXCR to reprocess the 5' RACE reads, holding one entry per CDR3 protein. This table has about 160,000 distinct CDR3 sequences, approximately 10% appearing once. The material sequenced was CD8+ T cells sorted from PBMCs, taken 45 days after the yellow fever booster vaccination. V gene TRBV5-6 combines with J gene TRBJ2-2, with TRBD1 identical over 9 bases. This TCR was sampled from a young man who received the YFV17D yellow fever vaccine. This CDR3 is CASSLSFGTGFTGELFF. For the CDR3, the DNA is TGTGCCAGCAGCTTGAGTTTCGGGACAGGGTTCACCGGGGAGCTGTTTTTT.